Following are 2 T cell receptor beta chains from one sample sequenced in a study of blood T cell repertoires in COVID-19. TCRdb's copy holds only in-frame clones and misses some; the assay was immunoSEQ multiplex PCR. The repertoire holds about 190,000 clones, 65% to 85% seen once, with roughly 3.2% in the top ten. Sequenced sample: PBMCs or T cells enriched from blood (not recorded which). The receptors stem from a woman younger than 45 who had recovered from COVID-19.

CDR3 DNA sequence: TGCAGCGTGACGGGGGGGCTACAGGGACACGAGCAGTACGTC. Translation: CSVTGGLQGHEQYV. The chain is built from TRBV29-1 and TRBJ2-7, with TRBD2 matching 8 bases. Germline CDR1 is SQVTM and CDR2 is ANQGSEA. This CDR3 has 14 residues. Trimming removed 6 bases from V and 5 bases from J; junction bases left unmatched: 12.

The chain combines TRBV7-9 with TRBJ2-5; TRBD1 is a possible D gene (5 bases). The CDR3 spans 14 residues. Trimming removed 3 bases at V and 2 bases at J, with 10 bases between. Germline V lookup: CDR1 SEHNR, CDR2 FQNEAQ (reference sequence). In nucleotides, the CDR3 is TGTGCCAGCAGCTTGGTGGGGCAACAAGAGACCCAGTACTTC. Its translation is CASSLVGQQETQYF.